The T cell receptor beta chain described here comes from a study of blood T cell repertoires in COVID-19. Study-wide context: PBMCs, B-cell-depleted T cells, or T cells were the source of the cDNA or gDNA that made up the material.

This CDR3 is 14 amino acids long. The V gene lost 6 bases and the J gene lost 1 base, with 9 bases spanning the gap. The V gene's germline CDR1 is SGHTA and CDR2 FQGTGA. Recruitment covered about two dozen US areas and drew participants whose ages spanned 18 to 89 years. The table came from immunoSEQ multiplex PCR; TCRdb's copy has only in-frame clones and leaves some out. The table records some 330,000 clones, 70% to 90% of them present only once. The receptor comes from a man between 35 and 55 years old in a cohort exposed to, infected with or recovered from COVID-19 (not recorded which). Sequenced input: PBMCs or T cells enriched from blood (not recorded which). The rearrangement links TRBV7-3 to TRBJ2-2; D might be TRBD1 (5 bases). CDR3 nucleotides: TGTGCCAGCAGACAGACAGTGAACACCGGGGAGCTGTTTTTT. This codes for CASRQTVNTGELFF. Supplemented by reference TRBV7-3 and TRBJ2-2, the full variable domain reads GAGVSQTPSNKVTEKGKYVELRCDPISGHTALYWYRQSLGQGPEFLIYFQGTGAADDSGLPNDRFFAVRPEGSVSTLKIQRTERGDSAVYLCASRQTVNTGELFFGEGSRLTVL.